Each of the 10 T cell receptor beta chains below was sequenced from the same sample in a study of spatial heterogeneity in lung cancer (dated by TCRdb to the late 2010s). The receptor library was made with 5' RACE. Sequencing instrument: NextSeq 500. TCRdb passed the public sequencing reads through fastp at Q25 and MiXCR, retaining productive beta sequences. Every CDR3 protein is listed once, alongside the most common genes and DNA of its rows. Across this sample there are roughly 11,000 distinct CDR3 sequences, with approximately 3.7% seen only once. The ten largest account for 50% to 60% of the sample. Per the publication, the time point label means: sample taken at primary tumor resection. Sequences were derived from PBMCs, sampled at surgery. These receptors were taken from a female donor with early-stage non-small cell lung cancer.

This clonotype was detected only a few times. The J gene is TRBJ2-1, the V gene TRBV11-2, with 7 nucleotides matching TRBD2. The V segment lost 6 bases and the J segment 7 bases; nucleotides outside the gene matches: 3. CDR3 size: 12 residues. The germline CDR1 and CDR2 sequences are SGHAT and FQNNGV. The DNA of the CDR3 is TGTGCCAGCAGTACACTAGCGAATGAGCAGTTCTTC. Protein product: CASSTLANEQFF.

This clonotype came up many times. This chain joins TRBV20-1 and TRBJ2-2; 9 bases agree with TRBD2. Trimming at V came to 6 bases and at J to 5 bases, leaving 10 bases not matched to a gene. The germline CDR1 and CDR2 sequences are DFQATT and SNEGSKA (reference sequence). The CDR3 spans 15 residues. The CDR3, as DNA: TGCAGTGCCTGGGGGGAAGCGGGAGGTACCGGGGAGCTGTTTTTT. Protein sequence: CSAWGEAGGTGELFF.

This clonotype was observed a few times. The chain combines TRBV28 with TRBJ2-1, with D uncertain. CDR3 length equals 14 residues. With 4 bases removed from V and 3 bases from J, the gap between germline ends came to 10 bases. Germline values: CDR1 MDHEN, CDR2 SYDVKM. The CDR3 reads CASSSSNSYNEQFF. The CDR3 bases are TGTGCCAGCAGTTCGTCTAATAGCTACAATGAGCAGTTCTTC.

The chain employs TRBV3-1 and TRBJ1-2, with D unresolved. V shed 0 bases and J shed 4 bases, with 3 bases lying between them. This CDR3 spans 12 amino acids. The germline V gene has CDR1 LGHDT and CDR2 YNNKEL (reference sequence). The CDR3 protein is CASSQDSYGYTF. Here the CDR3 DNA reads TGTGCCAGCAGCCAAGACAGCTATGGCTACACCTTC.

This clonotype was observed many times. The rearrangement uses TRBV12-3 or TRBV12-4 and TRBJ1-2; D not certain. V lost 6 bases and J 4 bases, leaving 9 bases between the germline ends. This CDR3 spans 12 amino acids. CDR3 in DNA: TGTGCCAGCAGAAAATCGGGCTATGGCTACACCTTC. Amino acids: CASRKSGYGYTF.

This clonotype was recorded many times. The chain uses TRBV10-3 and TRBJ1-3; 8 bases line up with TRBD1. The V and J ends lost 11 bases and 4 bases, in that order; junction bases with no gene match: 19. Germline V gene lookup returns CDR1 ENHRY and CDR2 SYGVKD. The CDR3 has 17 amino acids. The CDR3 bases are TGTGCCGCCTCCGGGACAGGAGCTTCCTCTCTGGGAAACACCATATATTTT. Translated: CAASGTGASSLGNTIYF.

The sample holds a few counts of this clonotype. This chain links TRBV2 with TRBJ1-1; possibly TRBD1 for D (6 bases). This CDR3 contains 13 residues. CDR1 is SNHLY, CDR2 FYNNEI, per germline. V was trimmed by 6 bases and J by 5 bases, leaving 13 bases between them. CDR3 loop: CASSLDRMTEAFF. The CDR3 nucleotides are TGTGCCAGCAGCCTTGACAGGATGACTGAAGCTTTCTTT.

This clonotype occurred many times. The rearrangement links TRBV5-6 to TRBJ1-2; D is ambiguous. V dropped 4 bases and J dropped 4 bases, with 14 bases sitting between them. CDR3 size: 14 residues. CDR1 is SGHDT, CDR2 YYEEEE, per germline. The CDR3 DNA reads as TGTGCCAGCAGCATCGAGACTGGCCTCTATGGCTACACCTTC. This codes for CASSIETGLYGYTF.

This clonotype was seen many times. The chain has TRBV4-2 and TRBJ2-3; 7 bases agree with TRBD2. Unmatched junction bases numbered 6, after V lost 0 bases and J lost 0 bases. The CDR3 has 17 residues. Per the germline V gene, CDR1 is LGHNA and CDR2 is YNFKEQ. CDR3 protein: CASSQDPSGVSTDTQYF. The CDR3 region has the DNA TGTGCCAGCAGCCAAGATCCTAGCGGAGTTAGCACAGATACGCAGTATTTT.

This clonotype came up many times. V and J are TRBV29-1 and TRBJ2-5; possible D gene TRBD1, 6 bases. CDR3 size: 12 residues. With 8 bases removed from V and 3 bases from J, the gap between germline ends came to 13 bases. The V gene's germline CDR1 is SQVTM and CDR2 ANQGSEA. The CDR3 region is CSIRQAKETQYF. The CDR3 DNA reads TGCAGCATTAGACAGGCTAAAGAGACCCAGTACTTC.